This entry is about one T cell receptor (beta chain). This clonotype has a handful of counts. Its binding antigen is unknown. No base quality values were provided; no much bigger clone lies one nucleotide off. The data are from a study of blood T cells in healthy people across ages (dated by TCRdb to 2015 to 2017). Notes on the research overall: In model experiments, template switching captured about one uniquely barcoded TCR beta cDNA molecule for every two T cells. To track age-related changes in TCR beta repertoire diversity, the study relied on deep sequencing normalized with unique cDNA molecular identifiers. The donors were divided into four age groups: young (average roughly 17 years), middle-aged (approximately 39), aged (approximately 62) and long-lived (roughly 82). To avoid experimental bias, donors of different ages were distributed randomly across sequencing lanes. For two donors (one aged 18 to 29 and one aged 80 or older), the study analyzed two additional independent replicas of 1 million unique cDNA reads from the same blood draw.

Trimming at the junction amounts to 5 bases on V and 5 bases on J, and the germline ends lie 18 bases apart. The germline V gene (reference sequence) sets CDR1 to DFQATT and CDR2 to SNEGSKA. Taken from cysteine to phenylalanine, the CDR3 has 14 residues. Of the read, only the CDR3 DNA is kept; its 42 bases are in frame from base 1. Library prep was done by 5' RACE. A second PCR of 7 to 11 cycles was performed with a sample-barcoded 5' primer and a J-beta primer mix. A template-switch 5' adaptor carrying 12 random nucleotides introduced a unique molecular identifier onto each TCR beta cDNA molecule. Each sample yielded at least 3 million CDR3-containing paired-end reads. First-strand cDNA synthesis was performed from all RNA using the Mint cDNA synthesis kit, with priming by a TRBC-specific oligonucleotide. After uracil-DNA glycosylase treatment, a first 18-cycle PCR used universal primers M1SS and BC2_uni_R on all cDNA. Turning to the authors' computational methods: For normalization, 1 million high-quality reads, each with a distinct molecular identifier, were randomly selected from each sample. Reads with shared molecular identifiers were discarded instead of being binned into consensus sequences. CDR3 identification, clonotype clustering and error correction used MiTCR with a Q25 quality threshold and the strictest error-elimination algorithm. A nonparametric unseen species model with Euler transformation was used to estimate lower-bound total TCR beta diversity. Through fastp at Q25 and MiXCR, TCRdb rebuilt clones from the public reads, retaining in-frame beta chains. Rows merge per CDR3 protein into single entries with the most common DNA and genes. The V and J calls were determined by TCRdb, not by the authors. For this sample the table gives 1.5 million to 2 million distinct CDR3 sequences, of which 30% to 40% were detected only once. The ten largest clonotypes hold approximately 22% of the sample.

Donors were a few dozen systemically healthy Caucasian individuals from Russia aged roughly 6 to 95 years. Around 9.8 milliliters of peripheral blood were collected from each donor into EDTA-treated Vacutainer tubes. PBMCs were isolated by Ficoll-Paque density-gradient centrifugation, with at least 6 million obtained per sample. Trizol reagent was used to extract total RNA from the PBMCs, yielding at least 5 micrograms per sample. Naive CD45RAhigh/CD27high T cell percentages were measured by flow cytometry on a PBMC aliquot from every donor. The paper's findings and limits, for the study overall: There was a strong correlation between observed TCR beta diversity and the percentage of naive T cells measured by flow cytometry. Estimates of total diversity from one million sequenced T cells were regarded as lower bounds and underestimates. Bulk unsorted PBMC profiling prevented conclusive comparison of naive and antigen-experienced compartments. Donor CMV infection status was unknown, potentially confounding age-related changes in expanded clonotypes. As age increased, observed TCR beta diversity per million T cells dropped in a roughly linear way, and a significant reduction was already evident by age 40. Compared with the aged group, the long-lived group had more naive CD4+ T cells, fewer expanded clones and increased TCR diversity, a pattern suggesting age selection.

The chain is made from TRBV20-1 and TRBJ2-5; a tentative D match to TRBD1 spans 5 bases. The receptor was isolated from a human donor in good health. The sequenced sample consisted of blood. Here the CDR3 is given as CSAEGVQELETQYF. In nucleotides, the sequence is TGCAGTGCTGAAGGGGTTCAGGAATTGGAGACCCAGTACTTC.